This entry concerns a single T cell receptor (beta chain). Its antigen is unidentified. Germline values: CDR1 MNHEY, CDR2 SMNVEV (reference sequence). The CDR3 has 16 amino acids. Unmatched junction bases numbered 14, after V lost 6 bases and J lost 6 bases. TCRdb recomputed calls from the 5' RACE reads with MiXCR, one row per CDR3 protein. The sample yields about 340,000 distinct CDR3 sequences, about 12% seen once. The data were obtained in a study of identical twins. Whole-study results and caveats: Beta out-of-frame sequences showed weaker excess twin sharing.

The same data also contributed to another study, on yellow fever vaccine responses in identical twins.

Sequences were obtained from CD8+ T cells sorted from blood. The chain combines TRBV27 with TRBJ2-3; 8 nucleotides agree with TRBD2. The TCR originated in a woman aged 18-30 years in good health. CDR3 nucleotides: TGTGCCAGCAGACTTGCCCCGGGACTAGGTCTGGATACGCAGTATTTT. As protein: CASRLAPGLGLDTQYF.